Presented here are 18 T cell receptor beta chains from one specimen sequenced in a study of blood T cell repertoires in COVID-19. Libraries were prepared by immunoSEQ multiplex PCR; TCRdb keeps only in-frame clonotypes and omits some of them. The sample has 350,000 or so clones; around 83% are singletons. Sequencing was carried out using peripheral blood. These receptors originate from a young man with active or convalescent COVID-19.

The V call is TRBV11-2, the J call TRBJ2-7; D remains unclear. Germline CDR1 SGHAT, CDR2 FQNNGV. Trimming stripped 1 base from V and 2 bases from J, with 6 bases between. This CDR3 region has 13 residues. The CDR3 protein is CASSLGVPYEQYF. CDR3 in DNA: TGTGCCAGCAGCTTAGGCGTACCCTACGAGCAGTACTTC.

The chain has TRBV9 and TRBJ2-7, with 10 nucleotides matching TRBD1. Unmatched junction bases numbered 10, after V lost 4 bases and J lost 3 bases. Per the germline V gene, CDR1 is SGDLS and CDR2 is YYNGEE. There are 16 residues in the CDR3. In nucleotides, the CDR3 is TGTGCCAGCAGCACATCCGGGACAGGGGCGTTCTACGAGCAGTACTTC. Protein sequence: CASSTSGTGAFYEQYF.

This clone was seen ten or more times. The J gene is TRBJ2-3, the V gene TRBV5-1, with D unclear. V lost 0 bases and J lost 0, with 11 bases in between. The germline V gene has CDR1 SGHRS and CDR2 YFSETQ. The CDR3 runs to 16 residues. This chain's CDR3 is CASSLGGVTSTDTQYF. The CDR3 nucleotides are TGCGCCAGCAGCTTGGGAGGCGTTACTAGCACAGATACGCAGTATTTT.

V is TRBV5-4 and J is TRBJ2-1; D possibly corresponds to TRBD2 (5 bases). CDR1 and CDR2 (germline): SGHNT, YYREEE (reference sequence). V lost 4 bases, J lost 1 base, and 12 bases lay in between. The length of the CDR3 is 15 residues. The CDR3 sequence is CASSPGERSYNEQFF. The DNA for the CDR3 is TGTGCCAGCAGCCCCGGGGAGCGATCCTACAATGAGCAGTTCTTC.

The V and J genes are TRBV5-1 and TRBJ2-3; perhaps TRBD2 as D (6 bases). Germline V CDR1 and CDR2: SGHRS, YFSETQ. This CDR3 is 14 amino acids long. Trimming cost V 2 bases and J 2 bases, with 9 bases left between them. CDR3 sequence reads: CASSLEDYTDTQYF. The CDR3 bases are TGCGCCAGCAGCTTAGAGGACTACACAGATACGCAGTATTTT.

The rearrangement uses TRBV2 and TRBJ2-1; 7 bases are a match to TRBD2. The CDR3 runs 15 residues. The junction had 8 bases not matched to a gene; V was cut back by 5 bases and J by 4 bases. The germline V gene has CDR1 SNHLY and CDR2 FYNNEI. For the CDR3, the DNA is TGTGCCAGCAGTACCTTGGGTAGCGGGTACAATGAGCAGTTCTTC. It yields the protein CASSTLGSGYNEQFF.

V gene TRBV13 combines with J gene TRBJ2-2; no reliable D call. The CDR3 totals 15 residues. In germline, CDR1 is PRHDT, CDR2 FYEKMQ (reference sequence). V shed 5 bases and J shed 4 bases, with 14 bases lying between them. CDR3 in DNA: TGTGCCAGCAGCCCTACCCGGCCAGGCACCGGGGAGCTGTTTTTT. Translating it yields CASSPTRPGTGELFF.

The CDR3 nucleotides are TGTGCCATACAGGGGGCATGGGGCTACACCTTC. It encodes CAIQGAWGYTF. The gene calls are TRBV10-3 and TRBJ1-2, with TRBD1 matching over 9 bases. V shed 9 bases and J 8 bases; nucleotides not matched to a gene: 4. The germline gives CDR1 ENHRY, CDR2 SYGVKD. The CDR3 extends over 11 amino acids.

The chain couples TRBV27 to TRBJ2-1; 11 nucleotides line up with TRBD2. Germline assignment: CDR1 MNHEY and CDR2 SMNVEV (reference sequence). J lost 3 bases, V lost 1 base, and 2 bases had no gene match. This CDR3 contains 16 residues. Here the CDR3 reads CASSLLGTSGYNEQFF. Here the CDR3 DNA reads TGTGCCAGCAGTTTATTGGGGACTAGCGGCTACAATGAGCAGTTCTTC.

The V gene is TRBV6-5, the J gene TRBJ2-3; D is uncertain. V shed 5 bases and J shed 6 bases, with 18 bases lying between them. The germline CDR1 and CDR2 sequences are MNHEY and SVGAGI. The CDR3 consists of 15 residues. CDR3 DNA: TGTGCCAGCAGTCCCCCAGGTCTCCCAGGCGATACGCAGTATTTT. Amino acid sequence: CASSPPGLPGDTQYF.

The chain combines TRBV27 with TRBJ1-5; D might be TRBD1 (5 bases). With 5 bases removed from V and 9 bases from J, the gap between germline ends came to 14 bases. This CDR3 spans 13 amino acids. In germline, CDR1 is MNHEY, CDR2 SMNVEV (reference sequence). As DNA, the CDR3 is TGTGCCAGCAGTGGCGACAGTTTTGCGCCCCAGCATTTT. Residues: CASSGDSFAPQHF.

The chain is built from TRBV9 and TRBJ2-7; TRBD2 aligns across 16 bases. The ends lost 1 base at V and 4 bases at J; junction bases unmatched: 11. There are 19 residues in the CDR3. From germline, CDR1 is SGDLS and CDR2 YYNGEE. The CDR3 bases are TGTGCCAGCAGCGTACTCGGGACTAGCGGGAGGGCCGGGGGGTACGAGCAGTACTTC. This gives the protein CASSVLGTSGRAGGYEQYF.

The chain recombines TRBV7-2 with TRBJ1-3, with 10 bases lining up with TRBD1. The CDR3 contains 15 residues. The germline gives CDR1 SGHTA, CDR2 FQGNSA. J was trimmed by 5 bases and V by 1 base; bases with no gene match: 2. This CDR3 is CASSLGGQGRNTIYF. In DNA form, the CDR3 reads TGTGCCAGCAGCTTAGGGGGACAGGGGAGAAACACCATATATTTT. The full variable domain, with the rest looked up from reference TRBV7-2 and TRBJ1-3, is GAGVSQSPSNKVTEKGKDVELRCDPISGHTALYWYRQSLGQGLEFLIYFQGNSAPDKSGLPSDRFSAERTGGSVSTLTIQRTQQEDSAVYLCASSLGGQGRNTIYFGEGSWLTVV.

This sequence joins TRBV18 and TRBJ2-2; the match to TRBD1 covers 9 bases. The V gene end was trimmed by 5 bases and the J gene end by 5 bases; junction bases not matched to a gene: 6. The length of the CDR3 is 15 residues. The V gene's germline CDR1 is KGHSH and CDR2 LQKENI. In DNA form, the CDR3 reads TGTGCCAGCTCATTTGGGACAGGGCGAACCGGGGAGCTGTTTTTT. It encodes CASSFGTGRTGELFF.

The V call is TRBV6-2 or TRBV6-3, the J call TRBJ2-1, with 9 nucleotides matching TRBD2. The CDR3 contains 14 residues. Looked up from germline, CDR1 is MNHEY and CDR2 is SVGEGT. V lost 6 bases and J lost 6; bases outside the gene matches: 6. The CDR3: CASSRTSAVNEQFF. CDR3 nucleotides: TGTGCCAGCAGCAGGACTAGCGCTGTCAATGAGCAGTTCTTC.

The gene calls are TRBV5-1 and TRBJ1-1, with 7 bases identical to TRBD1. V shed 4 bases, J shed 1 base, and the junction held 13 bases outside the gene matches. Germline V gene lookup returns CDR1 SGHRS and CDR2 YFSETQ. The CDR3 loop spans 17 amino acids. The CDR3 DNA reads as TGCGCCAGCAGCGGGGGGACAGTGAGGCGACGGAACACTGAAGCTTTCTTT. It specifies CASSGGTVRRRNTEAFF.

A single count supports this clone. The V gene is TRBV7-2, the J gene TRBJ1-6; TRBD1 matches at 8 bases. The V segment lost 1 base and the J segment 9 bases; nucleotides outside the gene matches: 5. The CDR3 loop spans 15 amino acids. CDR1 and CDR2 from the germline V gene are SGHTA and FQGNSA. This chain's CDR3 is CASSLVGDRGSPLHF. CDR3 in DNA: TGTGCCAGCAGCTTAGTGGGTGACAGGGGTTCACCCCTCCACTTT.

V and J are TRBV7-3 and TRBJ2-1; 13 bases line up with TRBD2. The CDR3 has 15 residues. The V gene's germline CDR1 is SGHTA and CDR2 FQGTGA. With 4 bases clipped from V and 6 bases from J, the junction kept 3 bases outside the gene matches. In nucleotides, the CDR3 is TGTGCCAGCAGCTCCGGACTAGCGGGAGTCAATGAGCAGTTCTTC. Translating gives CASSSGLAGVNEQFF.